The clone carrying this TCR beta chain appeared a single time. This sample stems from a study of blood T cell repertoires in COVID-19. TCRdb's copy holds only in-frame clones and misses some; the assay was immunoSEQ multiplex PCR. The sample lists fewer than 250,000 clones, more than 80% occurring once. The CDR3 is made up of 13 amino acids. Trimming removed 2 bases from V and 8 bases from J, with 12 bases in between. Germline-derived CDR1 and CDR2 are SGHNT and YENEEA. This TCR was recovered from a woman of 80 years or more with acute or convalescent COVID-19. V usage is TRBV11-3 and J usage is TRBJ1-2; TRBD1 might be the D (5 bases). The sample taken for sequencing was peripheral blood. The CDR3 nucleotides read TGTGCCAGCAGCTTAAATCAGGGCGGAGGCTACACCTTC. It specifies CASSLNQGGGYTF.